The next 17 T cell receptor beta chains were all read from a single sample in a study of T cell repertoires in cytomegalovirus infection. TCRdb recomputed calls from the reads with MiXCR, one row per CDR3 protein. This table holds a few hundred thousand distinct CDR3 sequences, roughly 17% found once. Sequenced: PBMCs. The receptors come from a human donor in good health (CMV status not recorded). Some clones in this sample may be carry-over from other donors' samples.

This clonotype was picked up a small number of times. The chain combines TRBV5-4 with TRBJ2-7; 8 bases match TRBD1. V shed 1 base, J shed 0 bases, and the junction held 3 bases outside the gene matches. This CDR3 spans 15 amino acids. CDR1 is SGHNT and CDR2 is YYREEE in the germline V gene (reference sequence). The chain's CDR3 is CASSLYGTGSYEQYF. In DNA, the CDR3 is TGTGCCAGCAGCTTGTATGGGACAGGCTCCTACGAGCAGTACTTC.

This clonotype showed up many times. This rearrangement joins TRBV10-3 to TRBJ2-3; 7 bases are shared with TRBD2. V trimming: 3 bases; J trimming: 2 bases; junction bases outside the gene matches: 8. CDR1 and CDR2 (germline): ENHRY, SYGVKD. This CDR3 comprises 16 residues. CDR3 residues: CAISDDKRGSTDTQYF. The CDR3, as DNA: TGTGCCATCAGTGACGATAAGCGGGGTTCCACAGATACGCAGTATTTT.

This sequence joins TRBV28 and TRBJ2-3; TRBD2 aligns across 12 bases. The germline CDR1 and CDR2 sequences are MDHEN and SYDVKM. The V and J ends lost 8 bases and 0 bases, in that order; junction bases with no gene match: 9. The CDR3 consists of 17 residues. CDR3 sequence: CASSFEGLAGSTDTQYF. CDR3 bases: TGTGCCAGCTCCTTCGAAGGACTAGCGGGGAGCACAGATACGCAGTATTTT.

This clonotype was found many times. The chain couples TRBV28 to TRBJ1-1; D not resolved. Germline V gives CDR1 MDHEN, CDR2 SYDVKM. Trimming took 5 bases from V and 5 from J, leaving 15 bases between them. This CDR3 comprises 14 residues. The CDR3 DNA follows: TGTGCCAGCAGTCTGACATCCGTAAGGACTGAAGCTTTCTTT. This codes for CASSLTSVRTEAFF.

This clonotype occurred a few times. V gene TRBV27 combines with J gene TRBJ2-5; TRBD2 matches at 10 bases. This CDR3 region has 15 residues. V dropped 8 bases and J dropped 5; count of bases not matched to a gene: 11. CDR1 is MNHEY and CDR2 is SMNVEV in the germline V gene (reference sequence). The CDR3 sequence: CASRGTSEFRETQYF. CDR3 DNA: TGTGCCAGCCGAGGGACTAGCGAGTTTCGGGAGACCCAGTACTTC.

The table lists this clonotype with a few counts. J is TRBJ2-6 and V is TRBV27; D tentatively fits TRBD1 or TRBD2 (6 bases each). There are 16 residues in the CDR3. CDR1 MNHEY and CDR2 SMNVEV come from the germline V gene (reference sequence). Trimming shortened V by 2 bases and J by 1 base, and 9 bases separated the two germline ends. The CDR3 reads CASSLRGASGANVLTF. The DNA for the CDR3 is TGTGCCAGCAGTTTAAGGGGGGCGTCTGGGGCCAACGTCCTGACTTTC.

This clonotype turned up a few times. This sequence joins TRBV7-2 and TRBJ1-1; D is perhaps TRBD1 (6 bases). V shed 3 bases and J shed 3 bases, with 8 bases lying between them. The germline gives CDR1 SGHTA, CDR2 FQGNSA. The CDR3 extends over 13 amino acids. The CDR3 loop reads CASSFNRDTEAFF. As DNA, the CDR3 is TGTGCCAGCAGCTTCAACAGGGACACTGAAGCTTTCTTT. The variable domain in full, with the rest retrieved from reference TRBV7-2 and TRBJ1-1, is GAGVSQSPSNKVTEKGKDVELRCDPISGHTALYWYRQSLGQGLEFLIYFQGNSAPDKSGLPSDRFSAERTGGSVSTLTIQRTQQEDSAVYLCASSFNRDTEAFFGQGTRLTVV.

This clonotype was found a few times. This rearrangement joins TRBV20-1 to TRBJ2-5; D unresolved. The V gene lost 6 bases and the J gene lost 3 bases, with 11 bases spanning the gap. The CDR3 covers 12 residues. Per the germline V gene, CDR1 is DFQATT and CDR2 is SNEGSKA (reference sequence). The CDR3: CSAFRGEETQYF. The CDR3 bases are TGCAGTGCCTTTAGAGGTGAAGAGACCCAGTACTTC.

This clonotype was detected many times. The gene calls are TRBV7-8 and TRBJ2-1; 9 nucleotides align to TRBD2. Germline assignment: CDR1 SGHVS and CDR2 FQNEAQ. The CDR3 loop spans 17 amino acids. The trim removed 1 base at V and 0 bases at J, leaving 4 bases unmatched. The CDR3 DNA reads TGTGCCAGCAGCTTAGGGGCTAGCGGGGCCTCCTACAATGAGCAGTTCTTC. As protein: CASSLGASGASYNEQFF.

The chain joins TRBV20-1 to TRBJ2-3, with 9 positions matching TRBD2. Germline CDR1 DFQATT, CDR2 SNEGSKA (reference sequence). CDR3 length equals 16 residues. The ends lost 1 base at V and 4 bases at J; junction bases unmatched: 9. The CDR3 protein is CSARGGASGGPDTQYF. The CDR3 bases are TGCAGTGCTAGAGGGGGGGCGAGCGGGGGGCCAGATACGCAGTATTTT.

This clonotype has at least ten counts. This chain uses TRBV7-2 with TRBJ1-3; possibly TRBD1 for D (6 bases). CDR3 length: 14 amino acids. V was shortened by 3 bases and J by 4 bases, with 10 bases between the two germline ends. The germline V gene has CDR1 SGHTA and CDR2 FQGNSA. The CDR3 DNA follows: TGTGCCAGCAGCTTGGCAGGGGACGGAAACACCATATATTTT. Amino acid sequence: CASSLAGDGNTIYF.

This chain joins TRBV9 and TRBJ2-6, with D perhaps given as TRBD1 or TRBD2 (5 bases each). The germline V gene has CDR1 SGDLS and CDR2 YYNGEE. Trimming pared 5 bases from V and 1 base from J, leaving 10 bases between. CDR3 length equals 15 residues. DNA of the CDR3: TGTGCCAGCAGTATCGGGGCGTCTGGGGCCAACGTCCTGACTTTC. Residues: CASSIGASGANVLTF.

J is TRBJ2-5 and V is TRBV28, with D perhaps TRBD1 (5 bases). V was clipped by 9 bases and J by 3 bases, with 14 bases between them. CDR3 size: 13 residues. Per the germline V gene, CDR1 is MDHEN and CDR2 is SYDVKM. CDR3 sequence reads: CASNQQVKETQYF. CDR3 nucleotides: TGTGCCAGTAATCAACAGGTCAAAGAGACCCAGTACTTC. Combining the CDR3 with reference TRBV28 and TRBJ2-5 gives the whole variable domain DVKVTQSSRYLVKRTGEKVFLECVQDMDHENMFWYRQDPGLGLRLIYFSYDVKMKEKGDIPEGYSVSREKKERFSLILESASTNQTSMYLCASNQQVKETQYFGPGTRLLVL.

The chain employs TRBV5-5 and TRBJ1-5, with D maybe TRBD1 (5 bases). The V end was cut by 4 bases, the J end by 0 bases, with 11 bases between. The germline CDR1 and CDR2 sequences are SGHKS and YYEKEE (reference sequence). The CDR3 has 15 residues. Here the CDR3 DNA reads TGTGCCAGCAGCGGATTAACAGGTAGCAATCAGCCCCAGCATTTT. It encodes CASSGLTGSNQPQHF.

This CDR3 is CASSLGGLPMGGELFF. CDR3 nucleotide sequence: TGTGCCAGCAGCTTAGGCGGACTACCTATGGGCGGGGAGCTGTTTTTT. The gene calls are TRBV13 and TRBJ2-2, with D tentatively TRBD2 (6 bases). Germline CDR1 and CDR2: PRHDT and FYEKMQ (reference sequence). V lost 0 bases and J 7 bases, leaving 15 bases between the germline ends. This CDR3 is 16 amino acids long.

This chain uses TRBV19 with TRBJ1-2; D gene unclear. V was pared by 1 base and J by 6 bases, with 18 bases between. Germline-derived CDR1 and CDR2 are LNHDA and SQIVND (reference sequence). The CDR3 totals 16 residues. The CDR3 region is CASSIGSAGSANGYTF. In DNA, the CDR3 is TGTGCCAGTAGTATAGGATCTGCGGGGTCGGCCAATGGCTACACCTTC.

The chain links TRBV15 to TRBJ1-6, with no clear D. The CDR3 loop spans 17 amino acids. Trimming took off 4 bases at V and 1 base at J, with 14 bases between the two ends. In germline, CDR1 is LNHNV, CDR2 YYDKDF (reference sequence). Written as DNA, the CDR3 is TGTGCCACCAGCACCAATACCCGAGGGTCCTATAATTCACCCCTCCACTTT. Its protein is CATSTNTRGSYNSPLHF. Full variable domain (remainder filled in from reference TRBV15 and TRBJ1-6): DAMVIQNPRYQVTQFGKPVTLSCSQTLNHNVMYWYQQKSSQAPKLLFHYYDKDFNNEADTPDNFQSRRPNTSFCFLDIRSPGLGDTAMYLCATSTNTRGSYNSPLHFGNGTRLTVT.